Below, one TCR beta chain is given with its context. The data originate from a study of shared clonotypes between healthy human individuals. On the study more broadly: Those who served as donors were a couple of women and three men between the ages of 18 and 49.

Germline assignment: CDR1 SGHTA and CDR2 FQGNSA. The CDR3 spans 14 residues. V dropped 4 bases and J dropped 4 bases, with 14 bases sitting between them. Sequencing used immunoSEQ multiplex PCR; TCRdb keeps in-frame clones, though not all of them. The sample yields some 500,000 clones, over 60% seen once. The TCR originated in a woman between 40 and 55 years old in good health. Some clones in this sample may be carry-over from other donors' samples. V is TRBV7-2 and J is TRBJ2-7; D is possibly TRBD2 (6 bases). The source material was PBMCs. The CDR3 nucleotides are TGTGCCAGCAGCTCCTCCTGGACTAATTACGAGCAGTACTTC. This codes for CASSSSWTNYEQYF.